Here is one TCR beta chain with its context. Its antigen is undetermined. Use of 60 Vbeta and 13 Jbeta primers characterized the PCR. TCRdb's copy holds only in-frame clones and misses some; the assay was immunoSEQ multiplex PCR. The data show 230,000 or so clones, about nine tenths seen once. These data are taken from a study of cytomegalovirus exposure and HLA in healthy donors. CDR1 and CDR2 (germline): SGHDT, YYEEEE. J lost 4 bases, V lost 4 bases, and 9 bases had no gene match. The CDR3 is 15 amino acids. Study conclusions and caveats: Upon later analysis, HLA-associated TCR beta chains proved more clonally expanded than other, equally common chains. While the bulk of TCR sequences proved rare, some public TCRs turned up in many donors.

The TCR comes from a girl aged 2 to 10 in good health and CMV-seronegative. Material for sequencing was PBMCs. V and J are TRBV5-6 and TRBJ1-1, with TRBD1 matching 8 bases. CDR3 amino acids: CASSPRGRVGTEAFF. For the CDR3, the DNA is TGTGCCAGCAGCCCCAGGGGGCGCGTTGGCACTGAAGCTTTCTTT. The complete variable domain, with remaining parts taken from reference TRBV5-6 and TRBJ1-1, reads DAGVTQSPTHLIKTRGQQVTLRCSPKSGHDTVSWYQQALGQGPQFIFQYYEEEERQRGNFPDRFSGHQFPNYSSELNVNALLLGDSALYLCASSPRGRVGTEAFFGQGTRLTVV.